The 28 T cell receptor beta chains listed next were all sequenced from one sample in a study of Graves' ophthalmopathy and Graves' hyperthyroidism. The authors amplified TCR beta CDR3 regions from RNA transcripts. RT-PCR with HTBI primers came first, then second-round multiplex PCR. One entry per CDR3 protein, called by TCRdb with MiXCR from the multiplex PCR reads. The table records about 400,000 distinct CDR3 sequences, less than 20% of them present only once. The sample was peripheral blood. All receptors come from a woman between 18 and 29 years old with stable Graves' hyperthyroidism.

This clonotype was counted ten times or more. V is TRBV6-2 or TRBV6-3 and J is TRBJ2-7, with 8 bases aligning to TRBD1. Germline assignment: CDR1 MNHEY and CDR2 SVGEGT. After removal of 6 bases from V and 4 bases from J, the junction contained 11 bases not matched to a gene. CDR3 size: 15 residues. CDR3 region: CASSMDRDSEYEQYF. The CDR3 nucleotides are TGTGCCAGCAGCATGGACAGGGACAGTGAGTACGAGCAGTACTTC.

The genes are TRBV5-1 and TRBJ2-7, with 11 bases that match TRBD2. V was clipped by 2 bases and J by 2 bases; unmatched bases: 3. Germline V gene data show CDR1 as SGHRS and CDR2 as YFSETQ. CDR3 size: 15 residues. The CDR3 nucleotides read TGCGCCAGCAGCTTTACTAGCGGGGGAACCTACGAGCAGTACTTC. Translation gives CASSFTSGGTYEQYF.

Many counts were recorded for this clonotype. The chain is built from TRBV6-5 and TRBJ1-1; D is unclear. The germline CDR1 and CDR2 sequences are MNHEY and SVGAGI. The CDR3 runs to 13 residues. V was cut by 1 base and J by 4 bases, with 7 bases left in between. CDR3 DNA: TGTGCCAGCAGTTACTTTTTGCTCACTGAAGCTTTCTTT. Translation: CASSYFLLTEAFF.

There are many counts of this clonotype. The chain joins TRBV7-2 to TRBJ2-5; no definite D call. The CDR3 is 14 residues long. Between the trimmed V and J ends, which lost 1 base and 1 base, there was a span of 7 bases. The V gene's germline CDR1 is SGHTA and CDR2 FQGNSA. CDR3 loop: CASSLETFQETQYF. In DNA, the CDR3 is TGTGCCAGCAGCTTAGAGACTTTCCAAGAGACCCAGTACTTC.

In this sample, this clonotype turned up many times. The genes are TRBV12-3 or TRBV12-4 and TRBJ2-2, with D unresolved. CDR3 length: 14 residues. V dropped 3 bases and J dropped 6 bases, with 11 bases sitting between them. Here the CDR3 reads CASSFRAGPGELFF. CDR3 coding DNA: TGTGCCAGCAGTTTCCGGGCAGGCCCCGGGGAGCTGTTTTTT.

This clonotype has a count of ten or more. The DNA of the CDR3 is TGCGCCAGCAGCTTGGCGGGGAGTCGGGAAGCTTTCTTT. It specifies CASSLAGSREAFF. The J gene is TRBJ1-1, the V gene TRBV5-1; no reliable D call. This CDR3 contains 13 residues. The V end lost 0 bases, the J end lost 8 bases, and 11 bases lay between the germline ends. Germline V lookup: CDR1 SGHRS, CDR2 YFSETQ.

This clonotype has a count of ten or more. The chain couples TRBV7-9 to TRBJ1-1; 8 bases fit TRBD1. CDR1 is SEHNR, CDR2 FQNEAQ, per germline (reference sequence). The CDR3 extends over 13 amino acids. V gave up 1 base and J gave up 7 bases; unmatched junction bases: 2. CDR3: CASSLEGQGEAFF. The CDR3 bases are TGTGCCAGCAGCTTAGAAGGACAGGGTGAAGCTTTCTTT.

This clonotype was observed a handful of times. The chain is built from TRBV20-1 and TRBJ2-4, with 7 bases aligning to TRBD1. V lost 5 bases and J lost 6; bases outside the gene matches: 4. Looked up from germline, CDR1 is DFQATT and CDR2 is SNEGSKA (reference sequence). The CDR3 extends over 12 amino acids. CDR3 in amino acids: CSAPRTGNIQYF. As DNA, the CDR3 is TGCAGTGCTCCCAGGACAGGAAACATTCAGTACTTC.

Only a few counts were recorded for this clonotype. The CDR3 does not end in the conserved phenylalanine or tryptophan, so this is likely a read error. The DNA is omitted, as the CDR3 cannot be located on it reliably, and the CDR3 follows TCRdb's listing. This sequence joins TRBV5-1 and TRBJ1-2; no DNA check was done on the table's D call, TRBD1. Germline V CDR1 and CDR2: SGHRS, YFSETQ. The CDR3 is 13 amino acids long, termini counted. The CDR3 reads CASSEGQGVFSTS.

This clonotype was detected many times. The chain has TRBV19 and TRBJ1-1; D remains unclear. Germline CDR1 is LNHDA and CDR2 is SQIVND (reference sequence). Trimming cost V 9 bases and J 11 bases, with 16 bases left between them. This CDR3 contains 11 residues. The CDR3, as DNA: TGTGCCAGCAACAGTAGGGCGGGGGCTTTCTTT. Residues: CASNSRAGAFF.

This clonotype was observed at least ten times. The V call is TRBV6-2 or TRBV6-3, the J call TRBJ1-5, with 9 bases lining up with TRBD1. Trimming cost V 6 bases and J 0 bases; bases outside gene matches: 3. The germline V gene encodes CDR1 MNHEY and CDR2 SVGEGT. This CDR3 spans 15 amino acids. The CDR3 loop reads CASRRGQGSNQPQHF. In nucleotides, the CDR3 is TGTGCCAGCAGAAGGGGACAGGGTAGCAATCAGCCCCAGCATTTT.

Remarks on this clonotype: In this CDR3 the conserved last residue, phenylalanine or tryptophan, is missing, so a read error is likely. J is TRBJ2-7 and V is TRBV7-6, with D possibly being TRBD1 (6 bases). The CDR3 is 11 amino acids. Germline CDR1 and CDR2: SGHVS and FNYEAQ. CDR3 region: CASSQGLEQYY. CDR3 sequence (DNA): TGTGCGAGCAGCCAGGGGCTGGAGCAGTACTAC.

This clonotype was seen at least ten times. V gene TRBV6-4 combines with J gene TRBJ1-1, with D maybe TRBD1 (6 bases). V was shortened by 5 bases and J by 6 bases, with 13 bases between the two germline ends. The CDR3 consists of 13 residues. Germline V CDR1 and CDR2: MRHNA, SNTAGT. CDR3 protein: CASSNRVGAEAFF. CDR3 DNA: TGTGCCAGCAGTAACAGGGTTGGGGCTGAAGCTTTCTTT.

Only a few counts were recorded for this clonotype. The J gene is TRBJ1-1, the V gene TRBV6-5, with D tentatively TRBD1 (6 bases). This CDR3 is built from 16 residues. In germline, CDR1 is MNHEY, CDR2 SVGAGI. The germline V and J ends were trimmed by 0 bases and 0 bases, with 11 bases remaining between them. The CDR3 sequence is CASSYSSGGLNTEAFF. The CDR3 nucleotides read TGTGCCAGCAGTTACTCGAGCGGGGGGCTGAACACTGAAGCTTTCTTT.

This clonotype was observed a handful of times. The chain carries TRBV14 and TRBJ2-2; TRBD1 agrees at 10 bases. This CDR3 has 16 residues. In germline, CDR1 is SGHDN, CDR2 FVKESK. V lost 4 bases to trimming and J lost 3 bases; unmatched junction nucleotides: 5. CDR3 protein: CASSPGTGEYTGELFF. Written as DNA, the CDR3 is TGTGCCAGCAGCCCTGGGACAGGGGAATACACCGGGGAGCTGTTTTTT.

This chain joins TRBV4-1 and TRBJ2-2, with D tentatively TRBD2 (6 bases). V dropped 2 bases and J dropped 2 bases, with 12 bases sitting between them. Germline V gene lookup returns CDR1 MGHRA and CDR2 YSYEKL. The CDR3 consists of 16 residues. Here the CDR3 reads CASSQFPSDNTGELFF. The CDR3, as DNA: TGCGCCAGCAGCCAATTCCCTAGCGATAACACCGGGGAGCTGTTTTTT.

A few counts support this clonotype. It may be a read error: a sequence one base away is much more abundant. V gene TRBV19 combines with J gene TRBJ1-2; the D gene is possibly TRBD1 (5 bases). The CDR3 totals 15 residues. CDR1 LNHDA and CDR2 SQIVND come from the germline V gene (reference sequence). Trimming took off 5 bases at V and 5 bases at J, with 18 bases between the two ends. The CDR3 here is CASSVRRPRGYGYTF. The DNA for the CDR3 is TGTGCCAGTAGTGTCCGCCGGCCCCGGGGGTATGGCTACACCTTC.

The V gene is TRBV29-1, the J gene TRBJ1-1; TRBD1 is a possible D gene (6 bases). This CDR3 spans 14 amino acids. The V end was cut by 4 bases, the J end by 1 base, with 13 bases between. Germline CDR1 SQVTM, CDR2 ANQGSEA. CDR3: CSVGLGHWNTEAFF. In DNA, the CDR3 is TGCAGCGTTGGATTGGGACATTGGAACACTGAAGCTTTCTTT.

This chain connects TRBV10-3 to TRBJ1-1; 7 nucleotides match TRBD1. Germline V gene lookup returns CDR1 ENHRY and CDR2 SYGVKD. With V trimmed by 4 bases and J by 5 bases, 4 bases remained unmatched. This CDR3 region has 13 residues. CDR3 sequence (DNA): TGTGCCATCAGTGGACAGGGAAAGACTGAAGCTTTCTTT. Translation gives CAISGQGKTEAFF.

This clonotype was counted a single time. The V gene is TRBV7-3, the J gene TRBJ1-1; D is ambiguous. The CDR3 runs 13 residues. Trimming removed 5 bases at V and 4 bases at J, with 11 bases between. Germline CDR1 SGHTA, CDR2 FQGTGA. This CDR3 reads CASSTLGSTEAFF. The CDR3 DNA reads TGTGCCAGCAGCACGTTAGGGAGCACTGAAGCTTTCTTT.

This clonotype was observed at least ten times. The CDR3 region has the DNA TGTGCCAGTAGTCCGAACAGACAGCCCCAGCATTTT. Residues: CASSPNRQPQHF. The chain recombines TRBV19 with TRBJ1-5; D gene ambiguous. CDR1 is LNHDA and CDR2 is SQIVND in the germline V gene (reference sequence). V was cut by 5 bases and J by 7 bases, with 9 bases left in between. The CDR3 is 12 residues long.

This clonotype was picked up many times. The chain has TRBV10-2 and TRBJ1-5; no clear D gene. The CDR3 is made up of 16 amino acids. V was pared by 6 bases and J by 3 bases, with 18 bases between. Germline values: CDR1 WSHSY, CDR2 SAAADI. This chain's CDR3 is CASRVVGHGSNQPQHF. As DNA, the CDR3 is TGCGCCAGCAGAGTCGTTGGCCACGGTTCCAATCAGCCCCAGCATTTT.

This CDR3 is CASIKGGDTEAFF. DNA for the CDR3: TGTGCCAGCATTAAGGGGGGGGACACTGAAGCTTTCTTT. The chain is built from TRBV28 and TRBJ1-1; the D gene is possibly TRBD1 (6 bases). CDR1 is MDHEN, CDR2 SYDVKM, per germline. Trimming pared 7 bases from V and 3 bases from J, leaving 12 bases between. CDR3 length equals 13 residues.

This clonotype appeared many times. The chain is built from TRBV11-2 and TRBJ1-2, with D uncertain. The V gene lost 3 bases and the J gene lost 3 bases, with 14 bases spanning the gap. This CDR3 is 15 amino acids long. Germline V gives CDR1 SGHAT, CDR2 FQNNGV. This CDR3 reads CASSLEGSSYYGYTF. For the CDR3, the DNA is TGTGCCAGCAGCTTGGAGGGCAGTTCTTACTATGGCTACACCTTC.

Here the CDR3 DNA reads TGCAGTGCTAGTTGGACTAGCGGGGGGGGGTACCAAGAGACCCAGTACTTC. This gives the protein CSASWTSGGGYQETQYF. The V call is TRBV20-1, the J call TRBJ2-5, with TRBD2 identical over 15 bases. CDR1 DFQATT and CDR2 SNEGSKA come from the germline V gene (reference sequence). This CDR3 has 17 amino acids. Trimming at V came to 3 bases and at J to 0 bases, leaving 5 bases not matched to a gene.

This clonotype appeared many times. The V gene is TRBV28, the J gene TRBJ1-1; D is uncertain. The CDR3 sequence is 15 residues long. In germline, CDR1 is MDHEN, CDR2 SYDVKM. V was cut by 6 bases and J by 8 bases, with 22 bases left in between. The CDR3: CASRVGIGSVLEAFF. The CDR3 region has the DNA TGTGCCAGCAGAGTTGGGATCGGAAGCGTCCTAGAAGCTTTCTTT.

This clonotype was counted a single time. A much bigger clone sits one base away, suggesting this may be a read error. No conserved phenylalanine or tryptophan ends this CDR3, so it is likely a read error. This chain joins TRBV6-2 or TRBV6-3 and TRBJ1-1; D is unclear. Trimming removed 5 bases at V and 1 base at J, with 8 bases between. The CDR3 runs to 13 residues. Germline V gene data show CDR1 as MNHEY and CDR2 as SVGEGT. The CDR3 region is CASSQLRNTEAFL. In DNA form, the CDR3 reads TGTGCCAGCAGTCAACTCAGGAACACTGAAGCTTTCTTG.

This clonotype appeared many times. The chain is built from TRBV28 and TRBJ1-1; weak D call: TRBD1 (6 bases). Germline CDR1 and CDR2: MDHEN and SYDVKM. The CDR3 is made up of 16 amino acids. Trimming took off 3 bases at V and 3 bases at J, with 17 bases between the two ends. The CDR3: CASSFPTGRGDTEAFF. In DNA form, the CDR3 reads TGTGCCAGCAGTTTTCCAACAGGAAGGGGGGACACTGAAGCTTTCTTT.